This T cell receptor beta chain was sequenced during a study of T-cell reconstitution after alpha-beta-depleted transplantation in children. TCRbeta library construction was performed incorporating unique molecular identifiers. TCRdb itself ran the PCR reads through MiXCR, one entry per CDR3 protein. The sample lists about 500,000 distinct CDR3 sequences, about 33% seen once, with less than 2.5% in the top ten. Looked up from germline, CDR1 is MNHEY and CDR2 is SVGEGT. The V gene end was trimmed by 0 bases and the J gene end by 6 bases; junction bases not matched to a gene: 19. This CDR3 is built from 21 residues.

This sequence originates from a human donor who donated a stem cell graft to a child with aplastic anemia. This rearrangement joins TRBV6-2 or TRBV6-3 to TRBJ2-1, with TRBD2 matching 11 bases. The sequences come from PBMCs from the stem cell graft donor, collected from the stem cell graft. CDR3 in DNA: TGTGCCAGCAGTTACTCGAAATCCTCGGACGGTTTAGCGGGAGGGACCAATGAGCAGTTCTTC. This encodes CASSYSKSSDGLAGGTNEQFF.